Listed here are 21 T cell receptor beta chains from one sample, sequenced in a study of blood T cells in healthy people across ages. Sample-barcoded 5' priming and a J-beta primer mix drove a second PCR of roughly 7 to 11 cycles. Each CDR3 protein gets one entry after TCRdb re-called the 5' RACE reads with MiXCR. This sample yields approximately 880,000 distinct CDR3 sequences, of which roughly 43% are seen a single time; about an eighth belongs to the top ten. Material for sequencing was blood. The receptors originated from a man aged 25 to 45 in good health.

The chain is built from TRBV4-1 and TRBJ2-7; D is uncertain. Germline V CDR1 and CDR2: MGHRA, YSYEKL. CDR3 size: 14 residues. V lost 0 bases to trimming and J lost 2 bases, with 8 bases between them. CDR3 amino acids: CASSQDFLAYEQYF. The CDR3 coding sequence is TGCGCCAGCAGCCAAGACTTTCTTGCCTACGAGCAGTACTTC.

This clonotype was detected once. The gene calls are TRBV10-2 and TRBJ2-3; D unclear. CDR3 size: 11 residues. Germline CDR1 and CDR2: WSHSY and SAAADI. Trimming pared 4 bases from V and 4 bases from J, leaving 3 bases between. CDR3 loop: CASSAPDTQYF. CDR3 bases: TGCGCCAGCAGTGCTCCAGATACGCAGTATTTT.

The chain has TRBV3-1 and TRBJ1-1; D not resolved. Germline V gene lookup returns CDR1 LGHDT and CDR2 YNNKEL (reference sequence). Trimming took off 3 bases at V and 11 bases at J, with 10 bases between the two ends. This CDR3 has 11 residues. This CDR3 reads CASSQGAYAFF. Here the CDR3 DNA reads TGTGCCAGCAGCCAGGGCGCCTACGCTTTCTTT.

The J gene is TRBJ2-3, the V gene TRBV7-2; tentatively, D is TRBD2 (5 bases). The length of the CDR3 is 13 residues. The germline CDR1 and CDR2 sequences are SGHTA and FQGNSA. V was clipped by 5 bases and J by 5 bases, with 11 bases between them. CDR3 coding DNA: TGTGCCAGCAGCGTACCCGGGGTAGATACGCAGTATTTT. Its protein product is CASSVPGVDTQYF.

The V and J genes are TRBV6-6 and TRBJ2-3, with 8 bases aligning to TRBD1. The CDR3 spans 14 residues. Unmatched junction bases numbered 4, after V lost 4 bases and J lost 4 bases. Germline loops: CDR1 MNHNY, CDR2 SVGAGI (reference sequence). The CDR3 DNA follows: TGTGCCAGCAGTTGGACAGGGTTTCCAGATACGCAGTATTTT. It is translated as CASSWTGFPDTQYF.

In this sample, this clonotype turned up a few times. The chain combines TRBV6-2 or TRBV6-3 with TRBJ2-1; tentatively, D is TRBD1 (8 bases). CDR3 length equals 17 residues. The germline gives CDR1 MNHEY, CDR2 SVGEGT. Trimming took 2 bases from V and 4 from J, leaving 18 bases between them. The CDR3 DNA follows: TGTGCCAGCAGTTACACCGGGGGGACAGGAGCTTACAATGAGCAGTTCTTC. It is translated as CASSYTGGTGAYNEQFF.

This clonotype was seen repeatedly, ten times or more. This chain links TRBV20-1 with TRBJ2-3, with D hard to call. This CDR3 has 13 residues. In germline, CDR1 is DFQATT, CDR2 SNEGSKA (reference sequence). V lost 6 bases, J lost 2 bases, and 12 bases lay in between. CDR3 sequence (DNA): TGCAGTGCGCCGGACCGGATCACAGATACGCAGTATTTT. This encodes CSAPDRITDTQYF.

The rearrangement joins TRBV4-3 to TRBJ1-2, with a weak D call TRBD1 (6 bases). V lost 2 bases, J lost 3 bases, and 10 bases lay in between. This CDR3 is built from 14 residues. CDR1 and CDR2 (germline): LGHNA, YSLEER. CDR3: CASSQRGGDYGYTF. CDR3 DNA: TGCGCCAGCAGCCAACGAGGGGGGGACTATGGCTACACCTTC.

The genes are TRBV6-6 and TRBJ2-1; D is unresolved. The CDR3 loop spans 12 amino acids. V shed 4 bases and J shed 8 bases, with 9 bases lying between them. Germline V CDR1 and CDR2: MNHNY, SVGAGI (reference sequence). CDR3 region: CASSSPSDEQFF. Here the CDR3 DNA reads TGTGCCAGCAGTTCCCCCTCCGATGAGCAGTTCTTC.

The chain combines TRBV7-2 with TRBJ2-3; 12 bases align to TRBD2. The ends lost 5 bases at V and 2 bases at J; junction bases unmatched: 11. This CDR3 spans 18 amino acids. The V gene's germline CDR1 is SGHTA and CDR2 FQGNSA. CDR3 bases: TGTGCCAGCAGCCCCAGCCTACTAGCGGGGGGTCTCACAGATACGCAGTATTTT. It is translated as CASSPSLLAGGLTDTQYF.

This chain joins TRBV30 and TRBJ1-2; 7 bases are shared with TRBD1. The ends lost 2 bases at V and 8 bases at J; junction bases unmatched: 8. The germline V gene has CDR1 GTSNPN and CDR2 SVGIG (reference sequence). The CDR3 is made up of 13 amino acids. DNA for the CDR3: TGTGCCTGGAGTCCGATGACAGGGAGCGGCTACACCTTC. Its protein is CAWSPMTGSGYTF. The complete variable domain, with remaining parts taken from reference TRBV30 and TRBJ1-2, reads SQTIHQWPATLVQPVGSPLSLECTVEGTSNPNLYWYRQAAGRGLQLLFYSVGIGQISSEVPQNLSASRPQDRQFILSSKKLLLSDSGFYLCAWSPMTGSGYTFGSGTRLTVV.

The CDR3 sequence: CATSSSAEKYNEQFF. The CDR3 DNA sequence: TGTGCCACCAGTTCGTCGGCAGAGAAGTACAATGAGCAGTTCTTC. The rearrangement joins TRBV24-1 to TRBJ2-1; D unclear. Germline assignment: CDR1 KGHDR and CDR2 SFDVKD. The CDR3 has 15 residues. Trimming took off 6 bases at V and 4 bases at J, with 15 bases between the two ends.

This clonotype was detected only once. The rearrangement joins TRBV12-3 or TRBV12-4 to TRBJ1-4; D is undetermined. The CDR3 spans 13 residues. The V and J ends lost 3 bases and 8 bases respectively, with 10 bases between them. CDR3 amino acids: CASSFIRAEKLFF. The CDR3 DNA is TGTGCCAGCAGTTTCATTCGAGCGGAAAAACTGTTTTTT.

This chain links TRBV7-2 with TRBJ2-3, with D perhaps matching TRBD1 (6 bases). The CDR3 consists of 14 residues. V lost 3 bases and J 6 bases, leaving 13 bases between the germline ends. Germline V gives CDR1 SGHTA, CDR2 FQGNSA. The CDR3 sequence is CASSFSGAMDTQYF. The CDR3 DNA sequence: TGTGCCAGCAGCTTTTCAGGGGCAATGGATACGCAGTATTTT.

J is TRBJ2-1 and V is TRBV4-1; no clear D gene. Deletions cut 1 base from V and 5 bases from J, with 12 bases between. This CDR3 comprises 15 residues. Germline lookup yields CDR1 MGHRA and CDR2 YSYEKL. For the CDR3, the DNA is TGCGCCAGCAGCCAAGGTAGGGTACTCGACAATGAGCAGTTCTTC. It yields the protein CASSQGRVLDNEQFF.

V and J are TRBV21-1 and TRBJ2-5; TRBD1, the D gene given by the table, was not confirmed from the DNA. The tail of the sequence fits TRBJ2-7 better, so the J call may be wrong. TRBV21-1 corresponds to a pseudogene. This CDR3 spans 11 amino acids. This CDR3 reads CAPPNALEQYF. DNA of the CDR3: TGTGCCCCCCCAAACGCTCTCGAGCAGTACTTC.

This chain links TRBV5-1 with TRBJ1-2, with a weak D call TRBD1 (5 bases). The length of the CDR3 is 14 residues. Deletions cut 3 bases from V and 4 bases from J, with 13 bases between. Germline assignment: CDR1 SGHRS and CDR2 YFSETQ. As DNA, the CDR3 is TGCGCCAGCAGCTCCGGTGAGGGGAGCTATGGCTACACCTTC. Its translation: CASSSGEGSYGYTF. The complete variable domain, with remaining parts taken from reference TRBV5-1 and TRBJ1-2, reads KAGVTQTPRYLIKTRGQQVTLSCSPISGHRSVSWYQQTPGQGLQFLFEYFSETQRNKGNFPGRFSGRQFSNSRSEMNVSTLELGDSALYLCASSSGEGSYGYTFGSGTRLTVV.

In nucleotides, the CDR3 is TGTGCCAGCAGTTTATTGCGGGGACCGGGCAGCTCTGACATTCAGTACTTC. Translation gives CASSLLRGPGSSDIQYF. The rearrangement joins TRBV28 to TRBJ2-4, with a weak D call TRBD2 (6 bases). V dropped 1 base and J dropped 8 bases, with 21 bases sitting between them. Germline CDR1 and CDR2: MDHEN and SYDVKM. The CDR3 runs to 17 residues.

The sample holds a few counts of this clonotype. This chain uses TRBV12-3 or TRBV12-4 with TRBJ1-2; 7 nucleotides agree with TRBD1. This CDR3 is built from 13 residues. V lost 5 bases to trimming and J lost 5 bases; unmatched junction nucleotides: 5. CDR3 in amino acids: CASSTDRAYGYTF. DNA of the CDR3: TGTGCCAGCAGTACCGACAGGGCTTATGGCTACACCTTC.

This clonotype was observed a handful of times. V and J are TRBV29-1 and TRBJ2-3, with a tentative D call TRBD1 (8 bases). This CDR3 has 13 residues. V dropped 7 bases and J dropped 5 bases, with 16 bases sitting between them. CDR1 is SQVTM and CDR2 is ANQGSEA in the germline V gene. The DNA for the CDR3 is TGCAGCGCCTTAACAGGGGGGGGAGATACGCAGTATTTT. Protein: CSALTGGGDTQYF.

The J gene is TRBJ1-2, the V gene TRBV7-2; 9 bases agree with TRBD1. CDR3 length: 14 amino acids. Germline CDR1 reads SGHTA; CDR2 reads FQGNSA. The trim removed 1 base at V and 8 bases at J, leaving 5 bases unmatched. CDR3 loop: CASSLEQGARGYTF. CDR3 coding DNA: TGTGCCAGCAGCTTAGAACAGGGGGCTCGAGGCTACACCTTC.